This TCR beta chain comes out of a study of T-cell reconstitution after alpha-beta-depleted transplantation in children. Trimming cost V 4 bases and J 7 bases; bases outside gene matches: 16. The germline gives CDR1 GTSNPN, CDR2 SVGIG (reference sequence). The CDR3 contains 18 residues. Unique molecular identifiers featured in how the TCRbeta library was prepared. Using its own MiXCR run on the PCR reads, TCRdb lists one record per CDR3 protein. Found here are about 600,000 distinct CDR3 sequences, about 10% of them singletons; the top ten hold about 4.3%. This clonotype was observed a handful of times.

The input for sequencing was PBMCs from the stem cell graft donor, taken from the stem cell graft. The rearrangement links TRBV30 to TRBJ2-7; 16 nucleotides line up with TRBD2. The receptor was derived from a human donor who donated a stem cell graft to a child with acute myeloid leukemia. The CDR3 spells CAWTSPGLAGGPFGEQYF. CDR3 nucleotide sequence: TGTGCCTGGACATCCCCGGGACTAGCGGGAGGGCCGTTCGGGGAGCAGTACTTC.